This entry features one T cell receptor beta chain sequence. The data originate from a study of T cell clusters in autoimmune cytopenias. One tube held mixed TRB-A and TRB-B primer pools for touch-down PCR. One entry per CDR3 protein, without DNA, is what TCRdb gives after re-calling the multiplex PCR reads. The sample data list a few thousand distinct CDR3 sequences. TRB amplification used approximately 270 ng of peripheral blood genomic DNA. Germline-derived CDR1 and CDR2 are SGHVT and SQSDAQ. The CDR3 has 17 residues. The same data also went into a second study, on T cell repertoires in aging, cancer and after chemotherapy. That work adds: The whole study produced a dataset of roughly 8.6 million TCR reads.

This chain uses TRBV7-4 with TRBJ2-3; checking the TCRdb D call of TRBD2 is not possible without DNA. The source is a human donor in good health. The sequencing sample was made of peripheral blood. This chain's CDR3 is CASSSGTSGRASDTQYF. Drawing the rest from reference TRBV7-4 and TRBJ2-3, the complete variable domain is GAGVSQSPRYKVAKRGRDVALRCDSISGHVTLYWYRQTLGQGSEVLTYSQSDAQRDKSGRPSGRFSAERPERSVSTLKIQRTEQGDSAVYLCASSSGTSGRASDTQYFGPGTRLTVL.